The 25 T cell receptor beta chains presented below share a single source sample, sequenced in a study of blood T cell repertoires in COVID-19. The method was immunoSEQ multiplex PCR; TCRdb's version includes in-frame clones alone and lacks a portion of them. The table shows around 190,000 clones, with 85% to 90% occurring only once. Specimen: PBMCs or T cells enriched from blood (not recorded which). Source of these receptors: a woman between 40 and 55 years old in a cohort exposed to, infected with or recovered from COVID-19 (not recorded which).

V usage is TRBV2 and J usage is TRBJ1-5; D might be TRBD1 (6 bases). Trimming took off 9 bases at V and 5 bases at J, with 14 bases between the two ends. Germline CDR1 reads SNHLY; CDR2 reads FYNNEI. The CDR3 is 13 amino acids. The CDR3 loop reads CASRGGADQPQHF. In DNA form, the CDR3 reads TGTGCCAGTAGGGGGGGGGCCGATCAGCCCCAGCATTTT.

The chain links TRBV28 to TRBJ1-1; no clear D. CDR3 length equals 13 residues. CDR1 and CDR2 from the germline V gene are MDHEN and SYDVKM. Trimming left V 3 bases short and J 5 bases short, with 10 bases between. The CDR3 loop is CASSFLPRTEAFF. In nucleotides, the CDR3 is TGTGCCAGCAGTTTTTTGCCGAGGACTGAAGCTTTCTTT.

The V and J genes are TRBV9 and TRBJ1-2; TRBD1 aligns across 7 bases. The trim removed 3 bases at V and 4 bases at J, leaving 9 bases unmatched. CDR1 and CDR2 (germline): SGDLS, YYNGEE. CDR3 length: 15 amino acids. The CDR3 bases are TGTGCCAGCAGCGAGGACCTTGCAGGGGGCTATGGCTACACCTTC. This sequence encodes CASSEDLAGGYGYTF.

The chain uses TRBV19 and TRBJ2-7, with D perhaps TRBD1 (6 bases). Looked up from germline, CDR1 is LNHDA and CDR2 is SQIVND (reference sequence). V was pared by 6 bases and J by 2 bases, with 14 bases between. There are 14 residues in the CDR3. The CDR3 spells CASSPGVMAYEQYF. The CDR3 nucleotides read TGTGCCAGTAGCCCAGGGGTTATGGCCTACGAGCAGTACTTC.

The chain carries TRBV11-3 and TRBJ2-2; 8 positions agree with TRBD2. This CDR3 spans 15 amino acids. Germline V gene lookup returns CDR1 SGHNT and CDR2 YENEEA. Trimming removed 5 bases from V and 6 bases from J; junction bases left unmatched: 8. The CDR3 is CASSTSGSRAGELFF. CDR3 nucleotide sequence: TGTGCCAGCAGCACAAGCGGGAGTAGGGCCGGGGAGCTGTTTTTT.

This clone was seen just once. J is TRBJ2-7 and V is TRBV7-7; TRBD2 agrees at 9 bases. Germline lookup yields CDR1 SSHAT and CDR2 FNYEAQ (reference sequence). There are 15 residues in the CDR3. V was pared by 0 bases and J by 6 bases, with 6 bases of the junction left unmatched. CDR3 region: CASSLASGGSSEQYF. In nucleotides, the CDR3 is TGTGCCAGCAGCTTAGCTAGCGGGGGAAGTTCCGAGCAGTACTTC.

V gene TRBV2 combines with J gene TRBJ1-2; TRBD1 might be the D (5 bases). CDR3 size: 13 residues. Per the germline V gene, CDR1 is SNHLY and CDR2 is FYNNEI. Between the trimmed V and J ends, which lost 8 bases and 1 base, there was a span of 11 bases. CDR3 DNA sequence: TGTGCCAGCGGGGGGGAGTTTAACTATGGCTACACCTTC. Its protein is CASGGEFNYGYTF.

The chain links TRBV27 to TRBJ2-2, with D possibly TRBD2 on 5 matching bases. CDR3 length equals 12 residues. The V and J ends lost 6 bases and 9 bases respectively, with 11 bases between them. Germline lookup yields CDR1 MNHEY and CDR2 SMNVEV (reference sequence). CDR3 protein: CASRVGGRELFF. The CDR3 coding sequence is TGTGCCAGCAGGGTTGGCGGGCGGGAGCTGTTTTTT.

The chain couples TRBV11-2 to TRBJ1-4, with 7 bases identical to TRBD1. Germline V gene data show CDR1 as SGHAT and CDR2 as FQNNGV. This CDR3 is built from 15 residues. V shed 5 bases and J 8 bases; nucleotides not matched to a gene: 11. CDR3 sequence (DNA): TGTGCCAGCAGCACGAGACAGGGTTGGGGAGAAAAACTGTTTTTT. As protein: CASSTRQGWGEKLFF.

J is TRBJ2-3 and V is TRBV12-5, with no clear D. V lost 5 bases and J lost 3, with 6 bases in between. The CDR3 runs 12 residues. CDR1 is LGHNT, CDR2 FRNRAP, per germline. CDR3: CASGPSTDTQYF. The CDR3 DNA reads TGTGCTAGTGGTCCCTCTACAGATACGCAGTATTTT. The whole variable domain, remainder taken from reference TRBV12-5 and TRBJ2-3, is DARVTQTPRHKVTEMGQEVTMRCQPILGHNTVFWYRQTMMQGLELLAYFRNRAPLDDSGMPKDRFSAEMPDATLATLKIQPSEPRDSAVYFCASGPSTDTQYFGPGTRLTVL.

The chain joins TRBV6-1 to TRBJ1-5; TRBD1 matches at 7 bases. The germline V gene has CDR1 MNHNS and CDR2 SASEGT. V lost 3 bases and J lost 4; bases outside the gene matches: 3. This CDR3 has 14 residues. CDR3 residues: CASSEGGQNQPQHF. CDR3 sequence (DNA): TGTGCCAGCAGTGAGGGGGGACAGAATCAGCCCCAGCATTTT.

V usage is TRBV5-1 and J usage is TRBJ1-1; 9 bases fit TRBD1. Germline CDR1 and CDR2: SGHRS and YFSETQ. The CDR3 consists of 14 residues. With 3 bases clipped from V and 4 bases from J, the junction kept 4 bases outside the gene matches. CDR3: CASSSGTGSTEAFF. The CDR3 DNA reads TGCGCCAGCAGCTCCGGGACAGGGAGCACTGAAGCTTTCTTT.

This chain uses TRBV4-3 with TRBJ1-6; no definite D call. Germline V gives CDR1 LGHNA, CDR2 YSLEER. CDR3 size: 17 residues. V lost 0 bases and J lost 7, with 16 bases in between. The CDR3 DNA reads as TGCGCCAGCAGCCAAGAAGTGGCCGTTTTTTGGAATTCACCCCTCCACTTT. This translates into CASSQEVAVFWNSPLHF.

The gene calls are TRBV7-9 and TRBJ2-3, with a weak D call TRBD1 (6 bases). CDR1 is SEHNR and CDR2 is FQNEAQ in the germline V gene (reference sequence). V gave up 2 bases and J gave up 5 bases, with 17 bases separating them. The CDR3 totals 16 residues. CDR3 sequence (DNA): TGTGCCAGCAGCTTAAGTTCTGGGGGCGCGAAAGATACGCAGTATTTT. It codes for CASSLSSGGAKDTQYF. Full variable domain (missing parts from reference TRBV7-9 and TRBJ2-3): DTGVSQNPRHKITKRGQNVTFRCDPISEHNRLYWYRQTLGQGPEFLTYFQNEAQLEKSRLLSDRFSAERPKGSFSTLEIQRTEQGDSAMYLCASSLSSGGAKDTQYFGPGTRLTVL.

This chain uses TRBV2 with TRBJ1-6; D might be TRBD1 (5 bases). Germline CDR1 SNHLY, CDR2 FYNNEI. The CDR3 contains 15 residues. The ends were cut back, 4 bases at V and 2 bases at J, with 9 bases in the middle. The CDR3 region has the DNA TGTGCCAGCAGTGTCAGGGTTCCCTATAATTCACCCCTCCACTTT. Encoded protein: CASSVRVPYNSPLHF.

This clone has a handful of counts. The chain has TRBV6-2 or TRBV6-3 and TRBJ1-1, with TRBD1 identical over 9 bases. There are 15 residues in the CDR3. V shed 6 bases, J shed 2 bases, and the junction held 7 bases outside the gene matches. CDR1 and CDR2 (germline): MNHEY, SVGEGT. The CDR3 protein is CASSKGQGENTEAFF. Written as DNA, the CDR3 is TGTGCCAGCAGCAAGGGACAGGGTGAAAACACTGAAGCTTTCTTT.

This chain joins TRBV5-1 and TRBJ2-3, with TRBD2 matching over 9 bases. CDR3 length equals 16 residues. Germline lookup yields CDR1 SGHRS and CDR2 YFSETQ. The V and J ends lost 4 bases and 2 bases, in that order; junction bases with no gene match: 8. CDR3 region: CASSLLAGDLTDTQYF. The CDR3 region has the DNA TGCGCCAGCAGCCTCTTAGCGGGGGACCTCACAGATACGCAGTATTTT.

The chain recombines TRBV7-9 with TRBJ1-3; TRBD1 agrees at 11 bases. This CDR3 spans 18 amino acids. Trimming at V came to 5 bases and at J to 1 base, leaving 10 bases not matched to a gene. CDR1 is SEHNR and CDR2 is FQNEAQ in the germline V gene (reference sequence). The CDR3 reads CASSVRGTGGRSGNTIYF. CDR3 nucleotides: TGTGCCAGCAGCGTACGCGGGACAGGGGGTCGTTCTGGAAACACCATATATTTT. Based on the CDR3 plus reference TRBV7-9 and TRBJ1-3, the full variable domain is DTGVSQNPRHKITKRGQNVTFRCDPISEHNRLYWYRQTLGQGPEFLTYFQNEAQLEKSRLLSDRFSAERPKGSFSTLEIQRTEQGDSAMYLCASSVRGTGGRSGNTIYFGEGSWLTVV.

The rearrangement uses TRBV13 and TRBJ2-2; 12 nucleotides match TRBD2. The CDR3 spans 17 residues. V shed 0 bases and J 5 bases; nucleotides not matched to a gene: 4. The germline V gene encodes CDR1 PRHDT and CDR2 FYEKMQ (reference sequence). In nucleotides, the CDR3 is TGTGCCAGCAGCTTAGGGCCTAGCGGGAGGGGAACCGGGGAGCTGTTTTTT. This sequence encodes CASSLGPSGRGTGELFF.

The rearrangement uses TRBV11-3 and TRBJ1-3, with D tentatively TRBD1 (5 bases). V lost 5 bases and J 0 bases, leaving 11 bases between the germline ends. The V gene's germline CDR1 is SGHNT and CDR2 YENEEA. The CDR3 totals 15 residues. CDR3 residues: CASSQTGASGNTIYF. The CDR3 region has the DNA TGTGCCAGCAGCCAAACAGGTGCCTCTGGAAACACCATATATTTT.

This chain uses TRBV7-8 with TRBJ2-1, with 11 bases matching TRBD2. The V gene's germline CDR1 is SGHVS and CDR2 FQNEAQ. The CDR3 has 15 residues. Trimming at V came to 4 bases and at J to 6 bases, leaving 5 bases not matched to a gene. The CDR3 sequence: CASSYSGRVINEQFF. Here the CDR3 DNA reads TGTGCCAGCAGCTATAGCGGGAGGGTCATCAATGAGCAGTTCTTC.

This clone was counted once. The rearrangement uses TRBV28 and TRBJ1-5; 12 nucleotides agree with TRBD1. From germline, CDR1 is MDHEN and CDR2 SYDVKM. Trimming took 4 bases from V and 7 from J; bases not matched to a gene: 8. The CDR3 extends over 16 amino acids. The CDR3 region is CASSSASGTGGQPQHF. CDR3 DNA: TGTGCCAGCAGTTCCGCCTCCGGGACAGGGGGCCAGCCCCAGCATTTT.

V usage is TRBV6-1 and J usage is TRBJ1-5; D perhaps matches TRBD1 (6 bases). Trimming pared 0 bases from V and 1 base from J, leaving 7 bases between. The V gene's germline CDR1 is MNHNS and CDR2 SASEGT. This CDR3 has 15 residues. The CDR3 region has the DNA TGTGCCAGCAGTGAAGCCACAGGGAGCAATCAGCCCCAGCATTTT. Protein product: CASSEATGSNQPQHF.

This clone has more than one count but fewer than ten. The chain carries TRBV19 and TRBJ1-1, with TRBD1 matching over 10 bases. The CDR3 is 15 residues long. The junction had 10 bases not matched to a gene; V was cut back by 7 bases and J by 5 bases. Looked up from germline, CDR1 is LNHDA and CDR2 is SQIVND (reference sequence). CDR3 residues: CASTMTGGFYTEAFF. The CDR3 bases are TGTGCCAGTACCATGACAGGGGGCTTCTATACTGAAGCTTTCTTT.

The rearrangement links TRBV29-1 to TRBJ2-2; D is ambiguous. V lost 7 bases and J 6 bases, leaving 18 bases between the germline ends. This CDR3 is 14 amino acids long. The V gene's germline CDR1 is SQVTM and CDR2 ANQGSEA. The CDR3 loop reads CSGTSVFESGELFF. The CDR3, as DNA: TGCAGCGGCACGAGCGTATTTGAGTCCGGGGAGCTGTTTTTT.